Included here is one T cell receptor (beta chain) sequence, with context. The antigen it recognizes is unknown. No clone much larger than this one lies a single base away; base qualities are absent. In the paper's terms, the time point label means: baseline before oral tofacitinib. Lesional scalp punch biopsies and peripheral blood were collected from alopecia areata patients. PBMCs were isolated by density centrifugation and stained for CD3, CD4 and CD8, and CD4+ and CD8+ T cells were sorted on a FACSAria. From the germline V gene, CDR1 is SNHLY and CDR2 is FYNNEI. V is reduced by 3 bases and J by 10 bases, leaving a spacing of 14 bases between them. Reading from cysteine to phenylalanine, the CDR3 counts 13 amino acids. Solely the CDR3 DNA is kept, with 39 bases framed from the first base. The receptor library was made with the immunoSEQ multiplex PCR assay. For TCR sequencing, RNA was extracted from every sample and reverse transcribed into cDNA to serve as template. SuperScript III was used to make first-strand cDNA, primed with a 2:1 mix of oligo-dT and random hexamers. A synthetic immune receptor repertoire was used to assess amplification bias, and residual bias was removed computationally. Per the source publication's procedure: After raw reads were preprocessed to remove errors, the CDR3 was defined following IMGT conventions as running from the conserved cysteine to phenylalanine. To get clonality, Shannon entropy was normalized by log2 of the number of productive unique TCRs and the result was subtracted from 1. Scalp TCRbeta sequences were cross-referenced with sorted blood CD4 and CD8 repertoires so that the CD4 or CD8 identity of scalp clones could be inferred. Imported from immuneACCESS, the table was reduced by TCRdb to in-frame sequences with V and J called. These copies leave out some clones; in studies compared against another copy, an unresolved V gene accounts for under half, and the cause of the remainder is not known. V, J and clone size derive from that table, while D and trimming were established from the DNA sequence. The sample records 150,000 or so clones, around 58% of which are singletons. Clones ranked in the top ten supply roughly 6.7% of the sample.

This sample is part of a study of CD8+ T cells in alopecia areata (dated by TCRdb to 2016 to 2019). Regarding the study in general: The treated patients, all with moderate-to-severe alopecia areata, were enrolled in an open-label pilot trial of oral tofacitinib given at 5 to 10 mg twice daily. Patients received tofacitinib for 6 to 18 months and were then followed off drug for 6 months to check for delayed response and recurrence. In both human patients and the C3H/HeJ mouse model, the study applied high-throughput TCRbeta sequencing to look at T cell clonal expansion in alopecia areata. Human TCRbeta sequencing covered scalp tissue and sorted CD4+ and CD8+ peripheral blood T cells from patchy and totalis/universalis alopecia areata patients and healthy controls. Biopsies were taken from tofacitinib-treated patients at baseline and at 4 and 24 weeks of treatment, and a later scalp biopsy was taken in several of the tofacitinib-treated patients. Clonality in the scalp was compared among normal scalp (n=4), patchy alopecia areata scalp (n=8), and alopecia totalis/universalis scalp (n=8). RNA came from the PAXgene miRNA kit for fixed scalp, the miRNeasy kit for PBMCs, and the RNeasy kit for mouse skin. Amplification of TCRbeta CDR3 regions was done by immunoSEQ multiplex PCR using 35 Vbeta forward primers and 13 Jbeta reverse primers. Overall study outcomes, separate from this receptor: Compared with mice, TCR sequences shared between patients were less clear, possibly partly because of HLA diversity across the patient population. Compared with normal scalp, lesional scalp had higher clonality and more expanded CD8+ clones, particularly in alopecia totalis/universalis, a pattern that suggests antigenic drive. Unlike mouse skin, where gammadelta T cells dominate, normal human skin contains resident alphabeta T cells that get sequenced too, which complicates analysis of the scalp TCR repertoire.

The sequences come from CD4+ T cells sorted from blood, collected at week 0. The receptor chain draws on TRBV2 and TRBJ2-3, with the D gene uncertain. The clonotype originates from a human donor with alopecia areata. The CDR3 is CASSEGFPRAQYF. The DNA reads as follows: TGTGCCAGCAGTGAGGGGTTCCCTCGGGCGCAGTATTTT.